This TCR beta chain was profiled in a study of T cell responses to AZD1222 COVID-19 vaccine (dated by TCRdb to about 2021). Background on the whole study: A total of more than 230 trial participants underwent TCR sequencing, of whom about 200 received two doses of AZD1222 and around 25 received two doses of the MenACWY control vaccine. Trial participants were enrolled by age into 18-55, 56-69 and 70-plus year subgroups, with 148, 28 and 57 TCR-sequenced participants respectively.

The CDR3 regions of human TCRbeta chains were analyzed by immunosequencing. Processing in the source paper ran as follows. Repertoire TCRs were matched against a reference library of SARS-CoV-2-specific TCRs generated with the MIRA antigen-specificity platform. Breadth was defined as the fraction of unique TCRs that were SARS-CoV-2-associated. Depth was defined as the fraction of total T cells that were SARS-CoV-2-associated. Using the MIRA data, each spike-specific TCR was mapped to the spike region that the TCR reacts to and placed in a CD4 or CD8 class. Log10-transformed breadth and depth values were compared by one-way ANOVA with Sidak's multiple comparisons tests. The source is immuneACCESS, and TCRdb retained only in-frame sequences with V and J called. Part of the clones is not carried over; for the studies checked, unresolved V genes explain less than half of this, and the remainder is unexplained. D and trimming come from the DNA, and the V and J calls and clone size come from that table. In this sample the table shows about 180,000 clones, around 88% of which occur a single time. The ten largest clones take up roughly 11% of the sample.

On this clone itself: No cognate antigen has been identified for it. The sample holds no much larger clone one base away, and base qualities are not on file.

What the work shows at the level of the full study, not this receptor alone: Participants were mostly white British, with more females than males. The authors suggested clonal diversity may have been underestimated. Reportedly, close to half of the unique spike-specific TCRs recognized epitopes lying outside the regions that are mutated in the B.1.351 and B.1.1.7 variants. The whole spike protein was spanned by vaccine-associated CD4 TCRs, and dominant responses were seen in regions 160-218 and 743-854. After two AZD1222 doses, both the breadth and the depth of spike-specific TCRs were significantly higher than at day 0 and than in MenACWY recipients. In the small 56-69-year group, the increase in depth fell short of significance, most likely because of low power. Because no day 14 peak-response samples were available, the repertoires could be characterized only after the peak T cell response. Only five or six AZD1222 recipients were SARS-CoV-2 seropositive at baseline, limiting conclusions about previously exposed vaccinees.

Reading the label with the study, this specimen's time point is: about 28 days (+/-7) after the second vaccine dose. AZD1222 recipients given second doses at about 4 weeks or at about 12 weeks were pooled, since spike-specific TCR depth and breadth were not found to differ between the two schedules. Vaccinee samples came from UK trials COV001 and COV002, including a single-blind randomized controlled phase 2/3 trial of AZD1222 (ChAdOx1 nCoV-19) in healthy adults. Trial participant PBMC samples were collected at day 0 and day 28 after the second dose for TCRbeta chain sequencing. There are 16 amino acids in the CDR3, from cysteine to phenylalanine inclusive. Only the CDR3 region is kept as DNA, spanning 48 bases read in frame from base 1. Looking up the germline V gene yields CDR1 SGHTA and CDR2 FQGNSA. Trimming takes 2 bases from V and 4 bases from J, and the germline ends sit 15 bases apart.

The TCR sequence derives from an adult who received the AZD1222 COVID-19 vaccine. The receptor chain draws on TRBV7-2 and TRBJ2-1; the D gene lacks a confident call. The sample in question was peripheral blood, obtained 28 days after the second AZD1222 dose. CDR3 loop: CASSLNSWVLYNEQFF. The DNA is TGTGCCAGCAGCTTAAACTCTTGGGTTCTTTACAATGAGCAGTTCTTC. Reference TRBV7-2 and TRBJ2-1 proteins supply the regions before and after the CDR3; the full variable domain is: GAGVSQSPSNKVTEKGKDVELRCDPISGHTALYWYRQSLGQGLEFLIYFQGNSAPDKSGLPSDRFSAERTGGSVSTLTIQRTQQEDSAVYLCASSLNSWVLYNEQFFGPGTRLTVL.